This T cell receptor (beta chain) was documented in a study of T cell repertoires in cytomegalovirus infection. Whole-study context: Use of recently identified HLA-C-restricted and well-studied HLA-B-restricted CMV epitopes was part of the study. Public TCR beta signatures marked donors with CMV infection and the matching HLA.

In this sample, this clonotype turned up many times. The target antigen is unknown. TCRdb reanalysed the reads using MiXCR and keeps one entry per CDR3 protein. The data show around 140,000 distinct CDR3 sequences, more than 25% seen once. CDR1 is SGHVS and CDR2 is FQNEAQ in the germline V gene. CDR3 size: 16 residues. The V and J ends lost 5 bases and 2 bases, in that order; junction bases with no gene match: 6. This TCR was recovered from a human donor in good health (CMV status not recorded). Some clones in this sample may be carry-over from other donors' samples. V and J are TRBV7-8 and TRBJ2-3; 11 bases fit TRBD1. The sample was CD8+ T cells from cultured PBMCs, taken from culture after CMV antigen stimulation. CDR3 sequence: CASSLGGQGDTDTQYF. The CDR3 coding sequence is TGTGCCAGCAGCCTGGGGGGACAGGGGGACACAGATACGCAGTATTTT. The full variable domain, in which reference TRBV7-8 and TRBJ2-3 provide the parts outside the CDR3, is GAGVSQSPRYKVAKRGQDVALRCDPISGHVSLFWYQQALGQGPEFLTYFQNEAQLDKSGLPSDRFFAERPEGSVSTLKIQRTQQEDSAVYLCASSLGGQGDTDTQYFGPGTRLTVL.